The 14 T cell receptor beta chains below all came from one sample that was sequenced in a study of cytomegalovirus exposure and HLA in healthy donors. Sequencing was performed with immunoSEQ multiplex PCR; in TCRdb, only in-frame clones are kept and a portion is missing. The table has 250,000 to 300,000 clones, nearly 90% seen once. Sequencing was done on a sample of PBMCs. Receptors were obtained from a woman aged 18-29 years in good health and CMV-seronegative.

The CDR3: CATSGRDRGNQPQHF. As DNA, the CDR3 is TGTGCCACCAGCGGGAGGGACAGGGGCAATCAGCCCCAGCATTTT. The chain combines TRBV15 with TRBJ1-5; 9 bases fit TRBD1. V shed 5 bases and J 2 bases; nucleotides not matched to a gene: 4. The CDR3 runs 15 residues. In germline, CDR1 is LNHNV, CDR2 YYDKDF (reference sequence).

This clone has only one observation. Here the CDR3 reads CASSSPYEQYF. In nucleotides, the CDR3 is TGTGCCAGCAGCTCCCCTTACGAGCAGTACTTC. This chain links TRBV11-2 with TRBJ2-7, with no clear D. V dropped 4 bases and J dropped 4 bases, with 5 bases sitting between them. The CDR3 length is 11 residues. The germline gives CDR1 SGHAT, CDR2 FQNNGV.

The chain couples TRBV6-4 to TRBJ2-3; D is possibly TRBD2 (5 bases). V was pared by 8 bases and J by 0 bases, with 15 bases between. Germline loops: CDR1 MRHNA, CDR2 SNTAGT. The CDR3 sequence is 15 residues long. The CDR3 is CASSSAGGSTDTQYF. CDR3 coding DNA: TGTGCCAGCTCCTCCGCGGGCGGGAGCACAGATACGCAGTATTTT.

The chain is built from TRBV14 and TRBJ2-1; no clear D. From germline, CDR1 is SGHDN and CDR2 FVKESK. V was shortened by 0 bases and J by 7 bases, with 10 bases between the two germline ends. This CDR3 comprises 14 residues. CDR3 bases: TGTGCCAGCAGCCAAGAAGAGGCATGGAATGAGCAGTTCTTC. Amino acid sequence: CASSQEEAWNEQFF.

The V and J genes are TRBV29-1 and TRBJ1-1; a weak D match, TRBD1 (5 bases). The CDR3 extends over 13 amino acids. Trimming pared 5 bases from V and 1 base from J, leaving 11 bases between. Germline V gene lookup returns CDR1 SQVTM and CDR2 ANQGSEA. This CDR3 reads CSVNQGTNTEAFF. The DNA of the CDR3 is TGCAGCGTTAATCAGGGCACGAACACTGAAGCTTTCTTT.

The rearrangement uses TRBV10-1 and TRBJ1-2; D call uncertain. Looked up from germline, CDR1 is WNHNN and CDR2 is SYGVQD (reference sequence). V lost 9 bases and J lost 8, with 13 bases in between. The CDR3 consists of 11 residues. The CDR3 sequence: CASVTEGGYTF. The CDR3 DNA reads as TGCGCCAGTGTAACAGAAGGCGGCTACACCTTC.

The chain carries TRBV6-5 and TRBJ1-2; 9 bases are a match to TRBD1. The junction had 12 bases not matched to a gene; V was cut back by 6 bases and J by 7 bases. Germline assignment: CDR1 MNHEY and CDR2 SVGAGI. The CDR3 loop spans 15 amino acids. CDR3 amino acids: CASRRDRATLFGYTF. The CDR3, as DNA: TGTGCCAGCAGGCGGGACAGGGCTACTTTATTTGGCTACACCTTC.

The genes are TRBV18 and TRBJ2-1; tentatively, D is TRBD1 (5 bases). V dropped 1 base and J dropped 6 bases, with 10 bases sitting between them. Germline V gene lookup returns CDR1 KGHSH and CDR2 LQKENI. This CDR3 spans 14 amino acids. As DNA, the CDR3 is TGTGCCAGCTCACCACGGCGACAGAGCAATGAGCAGTTCTTC. This codes for CASSPRRQSNEQFF.

The chain combines TRBV14 with TRBJ2-7; 7 nucleotides match TRBD1. Per germline, CDR1 SGHDN and CDR2 FVKESK. This CDR3 has 14 residues. V lost 4 bases and J lost 3; bases outside the gene matches: 6. DNA for the CDR3: TGTGCCAGCAGCCGCTTGGGGACAGACTACGAGCAGTACGTC. This encodes CASSRLGTDYEQYV.

V gene TRBV18 combines with J gene TRBJ2-7; 14 positions match TRBD2. This CDR3 is built from 16 residues. Germline V lookup: CDR1 KGHSH, CDR2 LQKENI. V dropped 6 bases and J dropped 3; count of bases not matched to a gene: 7. The DNA for the CDR3 is TGTGCCAGCTCCCCGGGACTAGCGGGGGCCAACTACGAGCAGTACTTC. This translates into CASSPGLAGANYEQYF.

V usage is TRBV19 and J usage is TRBJ1-1, with D maybe TRBD1 (6 bases). The V end lost 4 bases, the J end lost 2 bases, and 11 bases lay between the germline ends. Germline-derived CDR1 and CDR2 are LNHDA and SQIVND (reference sequence). CDR3 length: 14 residues. CDR3 amino acids: CASSTDRLNTEAFF. The CDR3 DNA is TGTGCCAGTAGTACCGACAGGTTAAACACTGAAGCTTTCTTT. Full variable domain (rest looked up from reference TRBV19 and TRBJ1-1): DGGITQSPKYLFRKEGQNVTLSCEQNLNHDAMYWYRQDPGQGLRLIYYSQIVNDFQKGDIAEGYSVSREKKESFPLTVTSAQKNPTAFYLCASSTDRLNTEAFFGQGTRLTVV.

This sequence joins TRBV11-2 and TRBJ2-7; TRBD2 matches at 9 bases. CDR3 length equals 14 residues. The junction had 2 bases not matched to a gene; V was cut back by 0 bases and J by 5 bases. CDR1 is SGHAT, CDR2 FQNNGV, per germline. DNA of the CDR3: TGTGCCAGCAGCTTAGATGCGGGAGGGCACGAGCAGTACGTC. Encoded protein: CASSLDAGGHEQYV.

This clone turned up a few times. This CDR3 is CASSQAGSNSPLHF. DNA of the CDR3: TGCGCCAGCAGCCAAGCCGGGAGCAATTCACCCCTCCACTTT. The genes are TRBV4-1 and TRBJ1-6, with unresolved D. Between the trimmed V and J ends, which lost 1 base and 7 bases, there was a span of 8 bases. The CDR3 consists of 14 residues. Germline V CDR1 and CDR2: MGHRA, YSYEKL.

CDR3 sequence reads: CASSIGTGGNSPLHF. The CDR3 DNA is TGTGCCAGTAGTATCGGGACAGGTGGGAATTCACCCCTCCACTTT. The chain has TRBV19 and TRBJ1-6, with 8 positions matching TRBD1. The CDR3 is 15 residues long. The trim removed 3 bases at V and 7 bases at J, leaving 5 bases unmatched. The V gene's germline CDR1 is LNHDA and CDR2 SQIVND (reference sequence).